Listed here is a single T cell receptor (beta chain). Antigen specificity is unknown. 60 Vbeta and 13 Jbeta primers were used in PCR. Profiled with immunoSEQ multiplex PCR; TCRdb holds only in-frame clones, not every one. The table includes under 150,000 clones, 81% detected once. These data come from a study of cytomegalovirus exposure and HLA in healthy donors. Broader study findings: A further, later analysis showed that HLA-associated TCR beta chains (compared with equally common others) were more clonally expanded. Later findings reportedly placed an Asian-associated ancestry cluster below the approximately 700-donor mean for N-insertions.

CDR3 length equals 15 residues. V shed 5 bases and J 6 bases; nucleotides not matched to a gene: 11. Germline V lookup: CDR1 WSHSY, CDR2 SAAADI. The sequencing sample was made of PBMCs. This TCR came from a woman in her thirties in good health and CMV-seronegative. The J gene is TRBJ1-2, the V gene TRBV10-2, with 8 bases fitting TRBD1. CDR3 residues: CASSRTGQDGNGYTF. CDR3 coding DNA: TGCGCCAGCAGTCGGACAGGGCAAGACGGGAATGGCTACACCTTC.